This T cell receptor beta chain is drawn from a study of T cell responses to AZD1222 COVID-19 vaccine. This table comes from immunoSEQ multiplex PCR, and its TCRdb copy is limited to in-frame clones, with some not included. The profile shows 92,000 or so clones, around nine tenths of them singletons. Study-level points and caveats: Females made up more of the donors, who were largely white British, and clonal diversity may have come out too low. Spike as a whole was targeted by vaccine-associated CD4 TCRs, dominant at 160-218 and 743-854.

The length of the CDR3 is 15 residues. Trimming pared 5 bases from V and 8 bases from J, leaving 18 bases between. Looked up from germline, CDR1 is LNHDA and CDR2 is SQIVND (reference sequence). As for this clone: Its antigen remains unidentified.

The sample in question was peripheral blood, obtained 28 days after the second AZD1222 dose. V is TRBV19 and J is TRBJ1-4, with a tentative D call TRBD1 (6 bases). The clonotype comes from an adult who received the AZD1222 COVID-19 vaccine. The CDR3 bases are TGTGCCAGTAGTCCTTATAGGACAGCAAGAGAAAAACTGTTTTTT. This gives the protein CASSPYRTAREKLFF.